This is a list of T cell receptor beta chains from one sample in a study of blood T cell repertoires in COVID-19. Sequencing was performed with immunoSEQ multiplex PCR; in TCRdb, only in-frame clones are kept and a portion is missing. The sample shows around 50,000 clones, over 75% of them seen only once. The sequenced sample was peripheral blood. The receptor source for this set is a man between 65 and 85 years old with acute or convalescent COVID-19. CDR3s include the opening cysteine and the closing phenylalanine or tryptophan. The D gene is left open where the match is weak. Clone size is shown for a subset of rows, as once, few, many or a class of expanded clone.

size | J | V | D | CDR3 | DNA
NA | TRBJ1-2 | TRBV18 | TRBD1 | CASSPDREAYGYTF | TGTGCCAGCTCACCTGACAGGGAGGCATATGGCTACACCTTC
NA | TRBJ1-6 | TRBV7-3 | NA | CASSLRSPSSYNSPLHF | TGTGCCAGCAGCTTAAGAAGTCCGAGCTCCTATAATTCACCCCTCCACTTT
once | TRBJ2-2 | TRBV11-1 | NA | CASSAGQTYTGELFF | TGTGCCAGCAGCGCGGGACAGACATACACCGGGGAGCTGTTTTTT
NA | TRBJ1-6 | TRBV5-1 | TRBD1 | CASSPTGTGESPLHF | TGCGCCAGCAGCCCCACCGGGACAGGGGAGTCACCCCTCCACTTT
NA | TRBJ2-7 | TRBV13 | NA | CASSLERSGNSYEQYF | TGTGCCAGCAGCTTAGAAAGGTCAGGGAACTCCTACGAGCAGTACTTC
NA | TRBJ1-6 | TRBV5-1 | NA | CASSPDGSSYNSPLHF | TGCGCCAGCAGCCCGGACGGGAGCTCCTATAATTCACCCCTCCACTTT
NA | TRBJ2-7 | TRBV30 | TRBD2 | CAWSPRLAGHYEQYF | TGTGCCTGGAGTCCAAGACTAGCGGGACACTACGAGCAGTACTTC
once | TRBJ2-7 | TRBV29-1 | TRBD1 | CSVEGGQVYEQYF | TGCAGCGTTGAAGGGGGACAGGTCTACGAGCAGTACTTC
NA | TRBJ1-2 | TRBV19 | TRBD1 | CASTIGQGNYGYTF | TGTGCCAGTACTATAGGACAGGGGAACTATGGCTACACCTTC
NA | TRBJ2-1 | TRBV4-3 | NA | CASSQDGTSSYNEQFF | TGCGCCAGCAGCCAAGATGGGACAAGCTCCTACAATGAGCAGTTCTTC
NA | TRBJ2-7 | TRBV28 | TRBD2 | CASMSGGPTSEQYF | TGTGCCAGCATGAGCGGGGGGCCAACCTCCGAGCAGTACTTC
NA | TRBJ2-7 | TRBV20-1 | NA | CSASTGSSYEQYF | TGCAGTGCTAGTACAGGGTCCTCCTACGAGCAGTACTTC
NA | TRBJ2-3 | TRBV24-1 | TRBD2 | CATSDPYGLAGADTQYF | TGTGCCACCAGTGATCCTTACGGGCTAGCGGGGGCAGATACGCAGTATTTT
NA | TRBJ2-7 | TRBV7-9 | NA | CASSPRVRPAYEQYF | TGTGCCAGCAGCCCGAGGGTCCGACCGGCCTACGAGCAGTACTTC
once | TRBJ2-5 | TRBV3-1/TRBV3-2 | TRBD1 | CASSPFRTGWQETQYF | TGTGCCAGCAGCCCTTTCCGGACAGGGTGGCAAGAGACCCAGTACTTC
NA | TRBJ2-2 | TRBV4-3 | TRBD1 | CASSRGTGGVGLAGELFF | TGCGCCAGCAGCCGCGGGACAGGGGGCGTGGGGTTGGCCGGGGAGCTGTTTTTT
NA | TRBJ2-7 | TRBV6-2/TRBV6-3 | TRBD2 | CASSYWEGAYEQYF | TGTGCCAGCAGTTACTGGGAGGGCGCCTACGAGCAGTACTTC
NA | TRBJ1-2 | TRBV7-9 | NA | CASSSDSDYGYTF | TGTGCCAGCAGCTCAGACAGTGACTATGGCTACACCTTC
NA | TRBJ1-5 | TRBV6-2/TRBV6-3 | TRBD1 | CASSRTIRQGPSDQPQHF | TGTGCCAGCAGTCGCACAATTAGACAGGGGCCCAGCGATCAGCCCCAGCATTTT
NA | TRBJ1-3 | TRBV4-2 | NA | CASSQEGARGNTIYF | TGTGCCAGCAGCCAAGAGGGGGCGAGAGGAAACACCATATATTTT
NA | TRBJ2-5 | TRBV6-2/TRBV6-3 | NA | CASSYRETQYF | TGTGCCAGCAGTTACCGAGAGACCCAGTACTTC
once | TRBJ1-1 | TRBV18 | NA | CASSPAGERKAFF | TGTGCCAGCTCACCAGCAGGCGAAAGAAAAGCTTTCTTT
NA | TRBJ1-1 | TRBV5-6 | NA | CASSLARETEAFF | TGTGCCAGCAGCTTGGCCCGAGAGACTGAAGCTTTCTTT
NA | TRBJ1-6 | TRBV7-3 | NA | CASSFLLDSPLHF | TGTGCCAGCAGCTTCTTACTCGATTCACCCCTCCACTTT
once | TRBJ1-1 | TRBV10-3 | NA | CAISEQNMNTEAFF | TGTGCCATCAGTGAGCAGAATATGAACACTGAAGCTTTCTTT
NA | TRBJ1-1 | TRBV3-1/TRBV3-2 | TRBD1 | CASSPLTGQTEAFF | TGTGCCAGCAGCCCTTTGACAGGGCAAACTGAAGCTTTCTTT
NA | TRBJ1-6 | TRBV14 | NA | CASSFGTPSFYNSPLHF | TGTGCCAGCAGCTTCGGGACACCATCCTTCTATAATTCACCCCTCCACTTT